This TCR beta chain derives from a study of response to subunit inactivated influenza vaccine (dated by TCRdb to 2017 to 2018). With respect to the entire study: Deep quantitative T cell receptor repertoire profiling was used in the study to track responses to a trivalent subunit inactivated influenza vaccine. Beyond this particular receptor, the publication reports: The authors suggested that each seasonal influenza vaccination may recruit only a limited number of new T cells.

Sequences SGHVS (CDR1) and FNYEAQ (CDR2) are obtained from the germline V gene. V was cut back by 5 bases and J by 0 bases, leaving a gap of 22 bases between them. Its CDR3 holds 19 amino acids, cysteine through phenylalanine. The kept DNA is CDR3 alone, 57 bases in frame from the first base. Library preparation was by RT-PCR. Reads for this sample came from an Illumina HiSeq 2500. The public reads were reprocessed in TCRdb via fastp at Q25 and MiXCR, keeping in-frame beta chains. Each CDR3 protein appears once, grouped with its most common genes and DNA. Counted in this sample were fewer than 600,000 distinct CDR3 sequences; 7.2% of them appeared once. The ten largest account for over 10% of the sample. The table lists this clonotype with a few counts. Its cognate antigen has yet to be identified. One base away there is no much larger clone; base qualities are not given.

The sequence links TRBV7-6 to TRBJ1-4; tentative D gene TRBD1, with 6 bases matching. Sample: PBMCs from blood, taken roughly 24 months after vaccination. The receptor comes from a man between 50 and 75 years old who received an inactivated influenza vaccine. Donor details come from another sample of the same person, matched by shared clones. The CDR3 region has the sequence CASSISAGAAWATNEKLFF. The DNA is as follows: TGTGCCAGCAGCATCTCGGCGGGGGCCGCATGGGCAACTAATGAAAAACTGTTTTTT.